The rows below give T cell receptor beta chains drawn from one sample of a study of T-cell reconstitution after alpha-beta-depleted transplantation in children. Using its own MiXCR run on the PCR reads, TCRdb lists one record per CDR3 protein. Of hundreds of thousands of distinct CDR3 sequences listed, about an eighth are singletons. Sequences were derived from PBMCs, mostly from graft donor cells, sampled 360 days after TCRalphabeta/CD19-depleted stem cell transplant. The receptor set was obtained from a male patient aged 5 to 17 who had a stem cell transplant for acute myeloid leukemia, so the T cells may come from the graft donor. The CDR3 runs from the conserved cysteine through the conserved F or W. D genes are given only for firm matches. Part of the rows lack a size; the others show once, few, many or a class for expanded clones.

clone size: few; V gene: TRBV29-1; D gene: -; J gene: TRBJ1-2; CDR3 DNA: TGCAGCGTCGCAGGAGTCTATGGCTACACCTTC; CDR3 protein: CSVAGVYGYTF
clone size: -; V gene: TRBV13; D gene: TRBD2; J gene: TRBJ2-3; CDR3 DNA: TGTGCCATCTGTCTCGTCCTAACCGGGACTAGCGGGAGGACAGATACGCAGTATTTT; CDR3 protein: CAICLVLTGTSGRTDTQYF
clone size: few; V gene: TRBV18; D gene: -; J gene: TRBJ2-3; CDR3 DNA: TGTGCCAGCTCACCCGCCTTTGGGGCAGATACGCAGTATTTT; CDR3 protein: CASSPAFGADTQYF
clone size: many; V gene: TRBV12-3/TRBV12-4; D gene: TRBD2; J gene: TRBJ2-2; CDR3 DNA: TGTGCCCCCCGAGACGGCGGGAGGGCCACCGCCGGGGAGCTGTTTTTT; CDR3 protein: CAPRDGGRATAGELFF
clone size: -; V gene: TRBV9; D gene: -; J gene: TRBJ2-2; CDR3 DNA: TGTGCCAGCAGCGTAGATGTGAGTCGGTCGAACACCGGGGAGCTGTTTTTT; CDR3 protein: CASSVDVSRSNTGELFF
clone size: -; V gene: TRBV28; D gene: -; J gene: TRBJ1-1; CDR3 DNA: TGTGCCAGCAGTTTGATACTTTACACTGAAGCTTTCTTT; CDR3 protein: CASSLILYTEAFF
clone size: few; V gene: TRBV13; D gene: -; J gene: TRBJ2-1; CDR3 DNA: TGTGCCAGCAGCTCCACCAACGAGGATGAGCAGTTCTTC; CDR3 protein: CASSSTNEDEQFF
clone size: few; V gene: TRBV5-1; D gene: TRBD2; J gene: TRBJ2-1; CDR3 DNA: TGCGCCAGCAGCTCCGAACCGGGACTAGCGGTTTACAATGAGCAGTTCTTC; CDR3 protein: CASSSEPGLAVYNEQFF
clone size: many; V gene: TRBV29-1; D gene: TRBD2; J gene: TRBJ2-1; CDR3 DNA: TGCAGCGGAGGGAGGGGAAATGAGCAGTTCTTC; CDR3 protein: CSGGRGNEQFF
clone size: -; V gene: TRBV28; D gene: TRBD1; J gene: TRBJ2-7; CDR3 DNA: TGTGCCACCTTTACAGGGGAACTTAGCTCCTACGAGCAGTACTTC; CDR3 protein: CATFTGELSSYEQYF
clone size: -; V gene: TRBV27; D gene: -; J gene: TRBJ2-7; CDR3 DNA: TGTGCCAGCAGTTTTTACGGGACCCCCTCCTACGAGCAGTACTTC; CDR3 protein: CASSFYGTPSYEQYF
clone size: -; V gene: TRBV10-3; D gene: TRBD2; J gene: TRBJ2-7; CDR3 DNA: TGTGCCATCAGTGAGCCCCAGCGGGAGGGCCTACCTTACGAGCAGTACTTC; CDR3 protein: CAISEPQREGLPYEQYF
clone size: -; V gene: TRBV28; D gene: TRBD1; J gene: TRBJ2-7; CDR3 DNA: TGTGCCAGCAGTTTAATCGGGCAGGGGGAGTACGAGCAGTACTTC; CDR3 protein: CASSLIGQGEYEQYF
clone size: -; V gene: TRBV12-3/TRBV12-4; D gene: -; J gene: TRBJ1-3; CDR3 DNA: TGTGCCAGCAGGCGCGGGGAACGGTTAAGCTCTGGAAACACCATATATTTT; CDR3 protein: CASRRGERLSSGNTIYF
clone size: -; V gene: TRBV11-1; D gene: TRBD2; J gene: TRBJ2-2; CDR3 DNA: TGTGCCAGCAGCCCCCCCTTGAGGGCTAGCGGGATGGCCGGGGAGCTGTTTTTT; CDR3 protein: CASSPPLRASGMAGELFF
clone size: many; V gene: TRBV29-1; D gene: TRBD2; J gene: TRBJ2-1; CDR3 DNA: TGCAGCGCCTGGGGGGGTTACAATGAGCAGTTCTTC; CDR3 protein: CSAWGGYNEQFF
clone size: -; V gene: TRBV18; D gene: TRBD1; J gene: TRBJ2-1; CDR3 DNA: TGTGCCAGCTCACCACAGGACAGGTTGTACAATGAGCAGTTCTTC; CDR3 protein: CASSPQDRLYNEQFF
clone size: few; V gene: TRBV28; D gene: -; J gene: TRBJ2-3; CDR3 DNA: TGTGCCAGTTTACAGGCTAGCACAGATACGCAGTATTTT; CDR3 protein: CASLQASTDTQYF
clone size: -; V gene: TRBV7-2; D gene: TRBD1; J gene: TRBJ2-3; CDR3 DNA: TGTGCCAGCAGCCTGAGACAGGGCCCGACTGCGCAGTATTTT; CDR3 protein: CASSLRQGPTAQYF
clone size: few; V gene: TRBV7-3; D gene: TRBD2; J gene: TRBJ2-2; CDR3 DNA: TGTGCCAGCAGCTTAAGGACTAGCGCCGGGGAGCTGTTTTTT; CDR3 protein: CASSLRTSAGELFF
clone size: -; V gene: TRBV28; D gene: -; J gene: TRBJ2-7; CDR3 DNA: TGTGCCAGCAGTTTGACTAGGGAAGGCTACGAGCAGTACTTC; CDR3 protein: CASSLTREGYEQYF
clone size: few; V gene: TRBV7-6; D gene: -; J gene: TRBJ2-3; CDR3 DNA: TGTGCCAGCAGCTTAAGCGAGAATACGCAGTATTTT; CDR3 protein: CASSLSENTQYF
clone size: many; V gene: TRBV20-1; D gene: -; J gene: TRBJ1-2; CDR3 DNA: TGCAGTGCTAGAGGGGCGGGGTTCTATGGCTACACCTTC; CDR3 protein: CSARGAGFYGYTF
clone size: many; V gene: TRBV27; D gene: TRBD1; J gene: TRBJ2-7; CDR3 DNA: TGTGCCAGCAGCTTGGGGCAGGGGGACTCCTACGAGCAGTACTTC; CDR3 protein: CASSLGQGDSYEQYF
clone size: -; V gene: TRBV29-1; D gene: -; J gene: TRBJ2-4; CDR3 DNA: TGCAGCGCCTGCCGGGCTCTGACGGGGATTCAGTACTTC; CDR3 protein: CSACRALTGIQYF
clone size: few; V gene: TRBV25-1; D gene: TRBD1; J gene: TRBJ1-2; CDR3 DNA: TGTGCCAGCAGTCCGGACAGGCGGAAGACCTTC; CDR3 protein: CASSPDRRKTF
clone size: few; V gene: TRBV20-1; D gene: TRBD2; J gene: TRBJ2-7; CDR3 DNA: TGCAGTGCTAGGTGGCTAGCGGGAGAGATTCCCTACGAGCAGTACTTC; CDR3 protein: CSARWLAGEIPYEQYF